This section outlines one T cell receptor (beta chain) sequence together with its context. Its cognate antigen is unknown. Trimming at V came to 5 bases and at J to 5 bases, leaving 7 bases not matched to a gene. This CDR3 region has 14 residues. Germline assignment: CDR1 MNHNY and CDR2 SVGAGI (reference sequence). RNA was isolated and reverse transcribed to cDNA, the sequencing template. Clones were read by immunoSEQ multiplex PCR, and TCRdb kept only the in-frame ones, dropping some. Among approximately 180,000 clones, roughly 60% were seen once, and the ten largest hold 16%. The treatment is: oral pan-JAK inhibitor, 5-10 mg twice daily. The data derive from a study of CD8+ T cells in alopecia areata. Study-wide context: A 6-month period off drug followed tofacitinib, which lasted 6 to 18 months.

Study-level findings and limits: Persistence of many expanded lesional clones was seen in scalp and blood during tofacitinib. Clarity of TCR sharing across patients fell short of that in mice, possibly HLA-related.

The J gene is TRBJ1-2, the V gene TRBV6-6; 8 bases are a match to TRBD1. Sequenced material: CD4+ T cells sorted from blood, taken between weeks 55 and 65, from a patient treated with tofacitinib. This sequence was found in a human donor with alopecia areata. The CDR3, as DNA: TGTGCCAGCAGTCATGGGACAGGCTCATATGGCTACACCTTC. This encodes CASSHGTGSYGYTF.